The sequence of this T cell receptor beta chain was determined in a study of blood T cell repertoires in COVID-19. The data were produced by immunoSEQ multiplex PCR, yet TCRdb's version contains in-frame clones alone and is incomplete. The repertoire holds around 150,000 clones, with approximately 86% as singletons. Germline V CDR1 and CDR2: MDHEN, SYDVKM. V lost 2 bases, J lost 1 base, and 2 bases stayed unmatched. The CDR3 loop spans 17 amino acids. V is TRBV28 and J is TRBJ1-6; 10 bases are a match to TRBD1. Sequenced: peripheral blood. The origin of this receptor is a man in his 60s with acute or convalescent COVID-19. CDR3 in DNA: TGTGCCAGCAGTTTAGGGACAGGGGCTTCCTATAATTCACCCCTCCACTTT. Its protein is CASSLGTGASYNSPLHF.